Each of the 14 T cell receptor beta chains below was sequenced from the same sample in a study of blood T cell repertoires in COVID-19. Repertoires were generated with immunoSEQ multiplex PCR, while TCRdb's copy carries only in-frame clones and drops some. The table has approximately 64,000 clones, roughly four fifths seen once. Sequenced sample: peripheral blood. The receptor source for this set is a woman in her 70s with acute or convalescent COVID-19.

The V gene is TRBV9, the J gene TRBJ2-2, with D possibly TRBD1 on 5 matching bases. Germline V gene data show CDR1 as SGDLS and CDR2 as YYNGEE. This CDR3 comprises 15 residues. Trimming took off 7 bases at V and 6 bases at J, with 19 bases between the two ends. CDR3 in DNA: TGTGCCAGCCGATCCCAGGGAATTGGGCCCGGGGAGCTGTTTTTT. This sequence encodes CASRSQGIGPGELFF.

CDR3 region: CASGAGGSTGELFF. DNA of the CDR3: TGTGCCAGCGGGGCGGGAGGAAGCACCGGGGAGCTGTTTTTT. The V call is TRBV28, the J call TRBJ2-2; 8 positions match TRBD2. CDR1 and CDR2 from the germline V gene are MDHEN and SYDVKM. With V trimmed by 8 bases and J by 4 bases, 6 bases remained unmatched. The CDR3 covers 14 residues.

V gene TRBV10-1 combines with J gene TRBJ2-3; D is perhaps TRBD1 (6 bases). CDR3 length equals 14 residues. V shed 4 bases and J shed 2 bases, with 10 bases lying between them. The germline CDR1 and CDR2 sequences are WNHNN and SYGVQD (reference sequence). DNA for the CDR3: TGCGCCAGCAGTGCAGGGGATTCCACAGATACGCAGTATTTT. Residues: CASSAGDSTDTQYF.

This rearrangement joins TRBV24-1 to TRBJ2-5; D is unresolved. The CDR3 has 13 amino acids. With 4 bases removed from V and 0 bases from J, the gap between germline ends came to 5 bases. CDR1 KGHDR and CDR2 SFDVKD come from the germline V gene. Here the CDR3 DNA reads TGTGCCACCAGTGACGGAGACCAAGAGACCCAGTACTTC. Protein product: CATSDGDQETQYF.

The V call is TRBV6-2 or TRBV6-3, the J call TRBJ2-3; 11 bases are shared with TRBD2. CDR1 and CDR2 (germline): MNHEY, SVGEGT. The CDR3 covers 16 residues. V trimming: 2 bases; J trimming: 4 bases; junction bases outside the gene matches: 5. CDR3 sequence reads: CASSYPTSGVPDTQYF. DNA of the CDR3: TGTGCCAGCAGTTACCCGACTAGCGGGGTTCCAGATACGCAGTATTTT.

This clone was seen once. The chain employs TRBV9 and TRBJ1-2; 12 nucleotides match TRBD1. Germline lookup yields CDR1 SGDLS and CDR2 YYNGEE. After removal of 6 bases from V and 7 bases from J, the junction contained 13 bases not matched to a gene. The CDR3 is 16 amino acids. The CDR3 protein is CASTRITGQGAAGYTF. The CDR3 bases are TGTGCCAGCACTCGTATCACGGGACAGGGGGCAGCTGGCTACACCTTC.

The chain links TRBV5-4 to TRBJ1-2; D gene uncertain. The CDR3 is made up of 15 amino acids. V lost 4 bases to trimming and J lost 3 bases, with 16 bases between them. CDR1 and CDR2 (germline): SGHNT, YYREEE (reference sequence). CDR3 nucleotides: TGTGCCAGCAGCCCCGGCCTCGGCGGGGACTATGGCTACACCTTC. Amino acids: CASSPGLGGDYGYTF.

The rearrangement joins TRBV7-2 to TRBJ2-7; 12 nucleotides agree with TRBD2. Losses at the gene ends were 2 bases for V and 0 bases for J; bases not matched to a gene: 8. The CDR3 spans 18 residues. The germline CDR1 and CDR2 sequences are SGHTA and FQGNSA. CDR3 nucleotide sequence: TGTGCCAGCAGCTTACGTTACGTGACTAGCGGGAGCTCCTACGAGCAGTACTTC. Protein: CASSLRYVTSGSSYEQYF.

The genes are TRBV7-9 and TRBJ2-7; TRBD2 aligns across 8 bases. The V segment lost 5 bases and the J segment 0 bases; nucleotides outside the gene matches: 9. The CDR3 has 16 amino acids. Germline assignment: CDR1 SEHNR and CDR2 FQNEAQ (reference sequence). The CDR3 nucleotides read TGTGCCAGCAGCCCGAAGCGGGGGAGGGACTCCTACGAGCAGTACTTC. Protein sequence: CASSPKRGRDSYEQYF.

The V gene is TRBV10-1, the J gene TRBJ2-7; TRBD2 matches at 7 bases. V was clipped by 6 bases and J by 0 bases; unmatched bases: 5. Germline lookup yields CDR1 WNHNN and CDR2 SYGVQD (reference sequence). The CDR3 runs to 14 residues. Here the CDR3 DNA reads TGCGCCAGCAGGGGGGGGAGTACCTCCTACGAGCAGTACTTC. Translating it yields CASRGGSTSYEQYF.

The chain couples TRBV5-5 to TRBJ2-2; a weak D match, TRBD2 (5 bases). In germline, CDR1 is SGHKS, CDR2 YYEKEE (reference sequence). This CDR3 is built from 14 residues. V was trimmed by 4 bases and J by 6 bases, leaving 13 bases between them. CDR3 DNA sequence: TGTGCCAGCAGCGCAATCGGACTGTCCGGGGAGCTGTTTTTT. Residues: CASSAIGLSGELFF.

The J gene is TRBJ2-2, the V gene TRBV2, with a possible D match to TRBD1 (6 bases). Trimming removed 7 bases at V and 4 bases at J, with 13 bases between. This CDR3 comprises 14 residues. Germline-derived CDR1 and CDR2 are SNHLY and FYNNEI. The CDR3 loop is CASNPGQATGELFF. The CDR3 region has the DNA TGTGCCAGCAACCCGGGACAAGCCACCGGGGAGCTGTTTTTT.

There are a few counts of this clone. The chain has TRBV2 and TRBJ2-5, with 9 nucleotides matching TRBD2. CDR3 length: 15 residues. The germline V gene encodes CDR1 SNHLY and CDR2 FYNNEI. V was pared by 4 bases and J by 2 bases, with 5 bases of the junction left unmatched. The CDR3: CASSVPSGNQETQYF. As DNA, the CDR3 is TGTGCCAGCAGTGTTCCTAGCGGGAATCAAGAGACCCAGTACTTC.

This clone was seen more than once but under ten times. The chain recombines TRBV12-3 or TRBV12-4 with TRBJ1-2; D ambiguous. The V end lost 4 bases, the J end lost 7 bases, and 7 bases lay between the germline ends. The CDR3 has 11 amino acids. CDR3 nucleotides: TGTGCCAGCAGTTATGATAGTGGCTACACCTTC. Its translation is CASSYDSGYTF.